Reported below is one TCR beta chain. Trimming removed 6 bases from V and 2 bases from J; junction bases left unmatched: 6. This CDR3 comprises 14 residues. Germline values: CDR1 SNHLY, CDR2 FYNNEI. The record originates from a study of blood T cell repertoires in COVID-19. Study overall: COVID-19 samples collected from the United States, Italy and Spain covered acute and convalescent phases. PBMCs, B-cell-depleted T cells, or T cells were the source of the cDNA or gDNA that made up the material.

The Seattle patients, enrolled during active infection, were followed longitudinally. Per the study methods: Cell counts per sample came from amplifying reference gene primers. Assay used: immunoSEQ multiplex PCR; TCRdb lists only in-frame clones, some missing. V and J calls plus clone size are reproduced from that table; the DNA served to infer D and trimming. The data contain fewer than 300,000 clones, roughly nine tenths of them singletons. The V and J genes are TRBV2 and TRBJ1-1; 7 nucleotides line up with TRBD1. Material: peripheral blood. The TCR was taken from a woman in her 30s with COVID-19, enrolled during active disease. The CDR3 region has the DNA TGTGCCAGCAGCCTACAGGGGACTAACACTGAAGCTTTCTTT. Its protein product is CASSLQGTNTEAFF. Using reference TRBV2 and TRBJ1-1 for the parts outside the CDR3, the full variable domain is EPEVTQTPSHQVTQMGQEVILRCVPISNHLYFYWYRQILGQKVEFLVSFYNNEISEKSEIFDDQFSVERPDGSNFTLKIRSTKLEDSAMYFCASSLQGTNTEAFFGQGTRLTVV.